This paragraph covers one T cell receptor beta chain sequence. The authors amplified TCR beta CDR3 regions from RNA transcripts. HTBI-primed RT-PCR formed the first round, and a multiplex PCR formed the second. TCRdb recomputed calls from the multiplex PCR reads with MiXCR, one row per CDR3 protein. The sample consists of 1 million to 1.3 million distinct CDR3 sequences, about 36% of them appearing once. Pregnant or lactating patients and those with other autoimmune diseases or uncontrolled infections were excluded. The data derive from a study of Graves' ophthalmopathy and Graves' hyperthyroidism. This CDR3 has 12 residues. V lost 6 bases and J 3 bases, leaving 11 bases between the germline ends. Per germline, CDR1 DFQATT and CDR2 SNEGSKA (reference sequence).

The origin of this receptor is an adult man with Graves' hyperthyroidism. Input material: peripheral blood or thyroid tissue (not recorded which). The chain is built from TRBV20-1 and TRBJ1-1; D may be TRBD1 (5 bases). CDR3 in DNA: TGCAGTGCCCCACAGGATTACACTGAAGCTTTCTTT. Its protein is CSAPQDYTEAFF.